Listed below are T cell receptor beta chains from one sample, sequenced in a study of T cell responses to AZD1222 COVID-19 vaccine. This table comes from immunoSEQ multiplex PCR, and its TCRdb copy is limited to in-frame clones, with some not included. The data hold 150,000 to 200,000 clones, with 90% to 95% observed a single time. The source material was peripheral blood, sampled on day 0 of AZD1222 vaccination. The source is an adult in good health. CDR3s include the opening cysteine and the closing phenylalanine or tryptophan. The D gene is left open where the match is weak. Size is stated for part of the rows, as once, few or many counts, or as a class when the clone is expanded.

j_call v_call clone_size d_call cdr3_nt cdr3_aa
TRBJ1-3 TRBV10-2 NA NA TGCGCCAGCAGTGGCCAGGGTGGGTCTGGAAACACCATATATTTT CASSGQGGSGNTIYF
TRBJ1-1 TRBV18 once NA TGTGCCAGCTCACGCTCTCGGACGGAGAACACTGAAGCTTTCTTT CASSRSRTENTEAFF
TRBJ1-2 TRBV6-5 NA TRBD1 TGTGCCAGCAGTTTGACAGGGATCCTTAACTATGGCTACACCTTC CASSLTGILNYGYTF
TRBJ1-4 TRBV21-1 NA NA TGTGCCAGCAGCAAATTGTTGGGACAGGGGGTTTTTTGTTGTGAAAAACTGTTTTTT CASSKLLGQGVFCCEKLFF
TRBJ1-3 TRBV27 NA TRBD1 TGTGCCAGCAGTTGGACAGGAAGCTCTGGAAACACCATATATTTT CASSWTGSSGNTIYF
TRBJ2-3 TRBV6-5 NA TRBD2 TGTGCCAGCAGTTACGGGGGACTAGCGGTAACAGATACGCAGTATTTT CASSYGGLAVTDTQYF
TRBJ2-2 TRBV19 NA TRBD2 TGTGCCAGTAGTCTCGGACTAGCGGCGAACACCGGGGAGCTGTTTTTT CASSLGLAANTGELFF
TRBJ1-1 TRBV29-1 NA NA TGCAGCGTTGTACGTCCGCTGAACACTGAAGCTTTCTTT CSVVRPLNTEAFF
TRBJ1-3 TRBV18 few NA TGTGCCAGCTCAACGGCGGGACGGAGGAGCTCTGGAAACACCATATATTTT CASSTAGRRSSGNTIYF
TRBJ2-7 TRBV11-2 NA TRBD2 TGTGCCAGCAGCACGGGACTAGCGGGAGGCGCCTACGAGCAGTACTTC CASSTGLAGGAYEQYF
TRBJ2-2 TRBV28 NA TRBD1 TGTGCCAGCAGTTTACCCGACAGGGGTCACACCGGGGAGCTGTTTTTT CASSLPDRGHTGELFF
TRBJ2-3 TRBV14 NA NA TGTGCCAGCAGCCAAGAGGGGCCCCCCCGCAGGGATTTT CASSQEGPPRRDF
TRBJ1-3 TRBV27 NA NA TGTGCCAGCAGACCCGAACAGGGACGAAACACCATATATTTT CASRPEQGRNTIYF
TRBJ2-1 TRBV10-1 NA NA TGCGCCAGCAGTGAGTCGATCGGCGCGGGCTCCTACAATGAGCAGTTCTTC CASSESIGAGSYNEQFF
TRBJ2-3 TRBV29-1 once TRBD2 TGCAGCGCCCGGCGGGGGAGCACAGATACGCAGTATTTT CSARRGSTDTQYF
TRBJ1-6 TRBV6-5 NA NA TGTGCCAGCAGTTCTGCCGGACAGACCAATTCACCCCTCCACTTT CASSSAGQTNSPLHF
TRBJ2-2 TRBV14 once TRBD1 TGTGCCAGCAGCCAAGATTGGGGACAGAGGACCGGGGAGCTGTTTTTT CASSQDWGQRTGELFF
TRBJ1-1 TRBV29-1 NA TRBD1 TGCAGCTCACCAACCCGGACAGGGTCTGAAGCTTTCTTT CSSPTRTGSEAFF
TRBJ1-1 TRBV10-2 NA NA TGCGCCAGCAGTGTGTCCCCACAGAGCATGAACACTGAAGCTTTCTTT CASSVSPQSMNTEAFF
TRBJ1-4 TRBV5-5 NA NA TGTGCCAGCAGCTTCGAAGGTGAAAAACTGTTTTTT CASSFEGEKLFF
TRBJ1-1 TRBV7-9 NA NA TGTGCCAGCAGCTCCTATAGGGCGAACACTGAAGCTTTCTTT CASSSYRANTEAFF
TRBJ1-2 TRBV5-6 NA NA TGTGCCAGCAGCTCGGTGATAGGCTACACCTTC CASSSVIGYTF
TRBJ1-1 TRBV6-5 NA NA TGTGCCAGCAGTTACCTATCCGGCAGGGTCGGGACTGAAGCTTTCTTT CASSYLSGRVGTEAFF
TRBJ1-4 TRBV5-8 NA NA TGTGCCAGCCGACGACTGTCCGGTGGTGAAAAACTGTTTTTT CASRRLSGGEKLFF
TRBJ1-1 TRBV5-4 NA TRBD1 TGTGCCAGCAGCTGGGGACAGACCGAAGCTTTCTTT CASSWGQTEAFF
TRBJ2-1 TRBV6-5 once NA TGTGCCAGCAGTTACCTCTTTGGAGGTGAGCAGTTCTTC CASSYLFGGEQFF
TRBJ1-1 TRBV2 NA NA TGTGCCAGCAGTGAGTGGGCTGAAGCTTTCTTT CASSEWAEAFF
TRBJ1-5 TRBV4-1 NA TRBD1 TGCGCCAGCAGCCAAGAGGGAGCAGGGGGGTACGGTCAGCCCCAGCATTTT CASSQEGAGGYGQPQHF
TRBJ1-2 TRBV5-4 NA NA TGTGCCAGCAGCTTGGGGCTAGGGGGCTATGGCTACACCTTC CASSLGLGGYGYTF
TRBJ1-4 TRBV5-1 NA TRBD1 TGCGCCAGCAGAGGGGGACAGCGGATCGGGCTCGAAAAACTGTTTTTT CASRGGQRIGLEKLFF
TRBJ2-1 TRBV11-2 NA NA TGTGCCAGCAGCACCGGAGAGTGGCGGGGCAATGAGCAGTTCTTC CASSTGEWRGNEQFF
TRBJ1-2 TRBV7-9 NA TRBD1 TGTGCCAGCAGCTCGGCTGGGACAGGGGAGATGTATGGCTACACCTTC CASSSAGTGEMYGYTF
TRBJ1-1 TRBV5-6 NA NA TGTGCCAGCAGCTTGGAATTGTTGGGTGAAGCTTTCTTT CASSLELLGEAFF
TRBJ2-7 TRBV4-1 NA NA TGCGCCAGCAGCCAAGTTTACCGGAGAGCCTACGAGCAGTACTTC CASSQVYRRAYEQYF
TRBJ1-2 TRBV18 NA NA TGTGCCAGCTCACCACCGGACGGCTATGGCTACACCTTC CASSPPDGYGYTF
TRBJ2-7 TRBV5-1 NA NA TGCGCCAGCAGTCGGTTTTCGGGGGTCCTGGGGGTCGAGCAGTACTTC CASSRFSGVLGVEQYF
TRBJ2-2 TRBV5-4 NA NA TGTGCCAGCAGCCCCGAATTAGGGAGAACCGGGGAGCTGTTTTTT CASSPELGRTGELFF
TRBJ2-1 TRBV4-1 NA TRBD1 TGCGCCAGCAGCCCGTACGGGACAGGGGTCAACAATGAGCAGTTCTTC CASSPYGTGVNNEQFF
TRBJ1-1 TRBV7-9 NA NA TGTGCCAGCAGCTTTGGCACCGCTGGGGAAGCTTTCTTT CASSFGTAGEAFF
TRBJ1-1 TRBV6-1 many NA TGTGCCAGCAACAGGCTAGACACTGAAGCTTTCTTT CASNRLDTEAFF
TRBJ2-2 TRBV6-6 NA NA TGTGCCAGCAGTTCCCAGGGATTTTCAGGGGAGCTGTTTTTT CASSSQGFSGELFF
TRBJ1-3 TRBV11-2 NA TRBD1 TGTGCCAGCAGCTCCCACAGGGGGCGGGCTGGAAACACCATATATTTT CASSSHRGRAGNTIYF
TRBJ1-2 TRBV28 NA TRBD1 TGTGCCAGCAGTACGGGGGCCCAGGGGGTGAGTGGCTACACCTTC CASSTGAQGVSGYTF
TRBJ2-2 TRBV7-2 NA NA TGTGCCAGCAGCTTACTTCTGGGAACCGGGGAGCTGTTTTTT CASSLLLGTGELFF
TRBJ1-1 TRBV5-1 NA TRBD1 TGCGCCAGCAGCTTGGCACAGGGGGCGAACACTGAAGCTTTCTTT CASSLAQGANTEAFF
TRBJ1-3 TRBV4-2 NA NA TGTGCCAGCACCCTCGACGGGAGCTCTGGAAACACCATATATTTT CASTLDGSSGNTIYF
TRBJ2-7 TRBV28 NA TRBD2 TGTGCCAGCAGTTTTTCCGGGACTAGTTACGAGCAGTACTTC CASSFSGTSYEQYF
TRBJ1-5 TRBV18 once TRBD1 TGTGCCAGCTCACCAGTGGCCAGGGGGCATCAGCCCCAGCATTTT CASSPVARGHQPQHF
TRBJ1-1 TRBV19 NA NA TGTGCCAGTAGTGCCCTTAGGGGATCTGGGGCTTTCTTT CASSALRGSGAFF
TRBJ1-4 TRBV5-8 NA TRBD1 TGTGCCAGCAGCCCCGGACAGGGGGCTCGTTGGGATGAAAAACTGTTTTTT CASSPGQGARWDEKLFF
TRBJ2-7 TRBV15 NA TRBD2 TGTGCCACCAGCAGCGGACTAGCAAGTTTTTACGAGCAGTACTTC CATSSGLASFYEQYF
TRBJ1-6 TRBV7-6 NA NA TGTGCCAGCAGCCCCGGTCCTCAGGGTAATTCACCCCTCCACTTT CASSPGPQGNSPLHF
TRBJ1-3 TRBV7-9 NA NA TGTGCCAGCAGCTCTCCTCGGGCGGGAAACACCATATATTTT CASSSPRAGNTIYF